Listed here is a single TCR beta chain. Its antigen is not identified. The sample is drawn from a study of T cell responses to AZD1222 COVID-19 vaccine. Study results and limitations: At baseline, seropositivity was found in only six or seven AZD1222 recipients. Within unmutated variant regions lay the reported targets of nearly half of spike-specific TCRs.

Clones were read by immunoSEQ multiplex PCR, and TCRdb kept only the in-frame ones, dropping some. The sample records 65,000 to 85,000 clones, about 85% being singletons. J gave up 3 bases and V 3 bases, and 1 base lay outside the gene matches. This CDR3 has 15 amino acids. CDR1 and CDR2 from the germline V gene are KGHSH and LQKENI. This clonotype was sampled from an adult in good health. The chain recombines TRBV18 with TRBJ2-1, with TRBD2 matching 11 bases. Sequences were derived from peripheral blood, sampled on day 0 of AZD1222 vaccination. CDR3: CASSPGLADYNEQFF. For the CDR3, the DNA is TGTGCCAGCTCACCGGGACTAGCGGACTACAATGAGCAGTTCTTC.